This is a list of T cell receptor beta chains from one sample in a study of cytomegalovirus exposure and HLA in healthy donors. The method was immunoSEQ multiplex PCR; TCRdb's version includes in-frame clones alone and lacks a portion of them. The sample contains approximately 220,000 clones, roughly 89% of which appear only once. Sequencing was performed on PBMCs. The origin of the receptors is a young man in good health and CMV-seronegative. Each CDR3 is given with its conserved first and last residue. The D gene is left open where the match is weak.

D: TRBD2
V: TRBV7-2
J: TRBJ2-3
CDR3: CASSVESGVGTDTQYF

D: .
V: TRBV11-2
J: TRBJ1-1
CDR3: CASSLGGKSSTEAFF

D: TRBD2
V: TRBV5-1
J: TRBJ2-7
CDR3: CASSFLAGGSEQYF

D: TRBD1
V: TRBV7-9
J: TRBJ1-2
CDR3: CASSGRQGIYGYTF

D: .
V: TRBV19
J: TRBJ2-7
CDR3: CASSSDRFAYEQYF

D: .
V: TRBV5-6
J: TRBJ1-2
CDR3: CASSLTGPPGGYTF

D: .
V: TRBV7-9
J: TRBJ1-6
CDR3: CASSTRGSYNSPLHF

D: .
V: TRBV5-1
J: TRBJ2-5
CDR3: CASSRDQETQYF

D: TRBD1
V: TRBV29-1
J: TRBJ1-1
CDR3: CSVKGAHTEAFF

D: .
V: TRBV5-6
J: TRBJ1-6
CDR3: CASGDRLSSYNSPLHF

D: TRBD1
V: TRBV6-1
J: TRBJ1-3
CDR3: CASTLTGDGNTIYF

D: .
V: TRBV27
J: TRBJ1-1
CDR3: CASSGGKNTEAFF

D: .
V: TRBV10-3
J: TRBJ2-7
CDR3: CAISDTGGGDYEQYF

D: TRBD1
V: TRBV11-2
J: TRBJ2-1
CDR3: CASSFWTGSDEQFF

D: .
V: TRBV28
J: TRBJ2-3
CDR3: CASSSRTQLDTQYF

D: TRBD2
V: TRBV7-2
J: TRBJ2-7
CDR3: CASSSSGGASYEQYF

D: .
V: TRBV7-9
J: TRBJ1-5
CDR3: CASSLQGQPQHF

D: .
V: TRBV4-1
J: TRBJ2-5
CDR3: CASSRLLRLETQYF

D: TRBD2
V: TRBV30
J: TRBJ2-3
CDR3: CAWSVIGGRIFTDTQYF

D: .
V: TRBV19
J: TRBJ1-2
CDR3: CASSSRTDSTTYGYTF

D: TRBD1
V: TRBV5-5
J: TRBJ1-1
CDR3: CASSLQGVSITEAFF

D: TRBD2
V: TRBV6-5
J: TRBJ2-1
CDR3: CASGTSVPNEQFF

D: .
V: TRBV27
J: TRBJ1-5
CDR3: CASSLRGWGNQPQHF

D: .
V: TRBV29-1
J: TRBJ2-5
CDR3: CSVDVSGRWEETQYF

D: .
V: TRBV6-5
J: TRBJ1-2
CDR3: CASSYPLGGGYTF

D: .
V: TRBV19
J: TRBJ1-5
CDR3: CASTSGEGHQPQHF

D: .
V: TRBV25-1
J: TRBJ2-1
CDR3: CASSDSGASAQFF

D: .
V: TRBV11-2
J: TRBJ1-1
CDR3: CASSTGGTEAFF

D: TRBD1
V: TRBV4-3
J: TRBJ2-7
CDR3: CASSQPRQGSYEQYF

D: .
V: TRBV7-2
J: TRBJ1-1
CDR3: CASSLRFSGQVTEAFF

D: .
V: TRBV6-6
J: TRBJ2-5
CDR3: CASSYSTLAGETQYF

D: TRBD1
V: TRBV28
J: TRBJ2-7
CDR3: CASSMGDRGYEQYF

D: TRBD1
V: TRBV4-1
J: TRBJ1-1
CDR3: CASSQTGLAFF

D: TRBD2
V: TRBV28
J: TRBJ2-7
CDR3: CASGEGMVYEQYF

D: TRBD1
V: TRBV5-4
J: TRBJ2-7
CDR3: CASSHRDRGYEQYF

D: TRBD1
V: TRBV4-1
J: TRBJ1-5
CDR3: CASSQDQGGNQPQHF

D: TRBD2
V: TRBV28
J: TRBJ2-1
CDR3: CASIFGLAGDYGQFF

D: .
V: TRBV9
J: TRBJ2-3
CDR3: CASSATDTGLGTQYF

D: TRBD1
V: TRBV7-8
J: TRBJ2-5
CDR3: CASSLTTGYQETQYF

D: .
V: TRBV6-1
J: TRBJ2-7
CDR3: CASSSRVRAQYF

D: TRBD2
V: TRBV25-1
J: TRBJ2-5
CDR3: CASSRLGGASEETQYF

D: TRBD2
V: TRBV19
J: TRBJ2-2
CDR3: CASRSIVAGVAGELFF

D: TRBD2
V: TRBV4-2
J: TRBJ2-3
CDR3: CASSLPLAGEVDTQYF

D: .
V: TRBV6-5
J: TRBJ2-7
CDR3: CASSFRGSSYEQYF

D: TRBD2
V: TRBV5-6
J: TRBJ2-1
CDR3: CASIETGGFDEQFF

D: TRBD1
V: TRBV19
J: TRBJ2-7
CDR3: CASSIRGQQQGAYEQYF

D: .
V: TRBV4-3
J: TRBJ1-6
CDR3: CASSDDSSYNSPLHF

D: .
V: TRBV7-9
J: TRBJ1-2
CDR3: CASSRTPGLGGYTF

D: TRBD2
V: TRBV29-1
J: TRBJ2-2
CDR3: CSVSTSGVYTGELFF

D: .
V: TRBV27
J: TRBJ2-3
CDR3: CASRFSGTDTQYF

D: TRBD1
V: TRBV6-5
J: TRBJ1-4
CDR3: CASSYRTGGNEKLFF

D: .
V: TRBV6-5
J: TRBJ2-7
CDR3: CASSRDNRLEQYF